The 18 T cell receptor beta chains listed next were all sequenced from one sample in a study of blood T cells in healthy people across ages. A second PCR of 7 to 11 cycles used a sample-barcoded 5' primer and a J-beta primer mix. MiXCR, applied by TCRdb to the 5' RACE reads, yields one record per CDR3 protein. Of around 700,000 distinct CDR3 sequences in the sample, around 25% were seen once. These data were also reused for a study on T cells of mothers and their children.

The source material was blood. These TCRs come from a boy between 5 and 17 years old in good health.

V gene TRBV5-1 combines with J gene TRBJ2-5; D not certain. Germline V CDR1 and CDR2: SGHRS, YFSETQ. This CDR3 is 14 amino acids long. V was pared by 6 bases and J by 0 bases, with 12 bases between. The chain's CDR3 is CASNPAQNQETQYF. As DNA, the CDR3 is TGCGCCAGCAATCCCGCGCAGAACCAAGAGACCCAGTACTTC.

This clonotype was seen at least ten times. The V gene is TRBV4-1, the J gene TRBJ2-7; 8 nucleotides match TRBD2. V shed 6 bases, J shed 2 bases, and the junction held 9 bases outside the gene matches. Germline V gene lookup returns CDR1 MGHRA and CDR2 YSYEKL. The CDR3 runs to 15 residues. Here the CDR3 reads CASSATSGRPYEQYF. The CDR3 bases are TGCGCCAGCAGTGCAACTAGCGGACGACCCTACGAGCAGTACTTC.

The V call is TRBV20-1, the J call TRBJ1-1; D unclear. The CDR3 loop spans 15 amino acids. Germline loops: CDR1 DFQATT, CDR2 SNEGSKA (reference sequence). V gave up 6 bases and J gave up 0 bases, with 17 bases separating them. This CDR3 is CSAIPRALMNTEAFF. CDR3 in DNA: TGCAGTGCCATCCCCCGGGCCCTGATGAACACTGAAGCTTTCTTT.

The gene calls are TRBV24-1 and TRBJ2-5; the D gene is possibly TRBD2 (6 bases). With the DNA end fitting TRBJ2-1 better, the J assignment may be wrong. Germline V lookup: CDR1 KGHDR, CDR2 SFDVKD. CDR3 size: 15 residues. The DNA for the CDR3 is TGTGCCACCAGTGATAACGCTCTAGCGACTAATGAGCAGTTCTTC. It encodes CATSDNALATNEQFF.

V gene TRBV7-9 combines with J gene TRBJ1-6; D may be TRBD1 (6 bases). The CDR3 covers 13 residues. Germline values: CDR1 SEHNR, CDR2 FQNEAQ (reference sequence). V dropped 1 base and J dropped 14 bases, with 12 bases sitting between them. CDR3 sequence (DNA): TGTGCCAGCAGCTTAGAAGGGGGTTCGGCCCTCCACTTT. Translating it yields CASSLEGGSALHF. Full variable domain (outside the CDR3, taken from reference TRBV7-9 and TRBJ1-6): DTGVSQNPRHKITKRGQNVTFRCDPISEHNRLYWYRQTLGQGPEFLTYFQNEAQLEKSRLLSDRFSAERPKGSFSTLEIQRTEQGDSAMYLCASSLEGGSALHFGNGTRLTVT.

The CDR3, as DNA: TGTGCCAGCAGCTTGAGGGAGCTCCCCCACGCGCAGTATTTT. This translates into CASSLRELPHAQYF. The rearrangement joins TRBV7-9 to TRBJ2-3; D might be TRBD2 (5 bases). In germline, CDR1 is SEHNR, CDR2 FQNEAQ (reference sequence). V dropped 3 bases and J dropped 10 bases, with 17 bases sitting between them. This CDR3 is 14 amino acids long.

The rearrangement links TRBV6-2 or TRBV6-3 to TRBJ2-2; D is uncertain. This CDR3 region has 15 residues. Germline values: CDR1 MNHEY, CDR2 SVGEGT. Deletions cut 0 bases from V and 2 bases from J, with 7 bases between. CDR3: CASSYSPENTGELFF. CDR3 bases: TGTGCCAGCAGTTACTCGCCGGAAAACACCGGGGAGCTGTTTTTT.

This chain uses TRBV7-2 with TRBJ2-7; D unresolved. The CDR3 has 17 amino acids. Trimming removed 2 bases from V and 3 bases from J, with 20 bases in between. Germline V lookup: CDR1 SGHTA, CDR2 FQGNSA. DNA for the CDR3: TGTGCCAGCAGCTTATATCCCTCCCAAGGAGAGAACTACGAGCAGTACTTC. This codes for CASSLYPSQGENYEQYF.

This clonotype was picked up a small number of times. V gene TRBV29-1 combines with J gene TRBJ2-5; D might be TRBD1 or TRBD2, each matching 5 bases. The better agreement between TRBJ2-7 and the DNA end casts doubt on the J call. The CDR3 has 15 amino acids. The germline V gene has CDR1 SQVTM and CDR2 ANQGSEA. The CDR3 sequence is CSVELEGRETYEQYF. The CDR3 DNA follows: TGCAGCGTTGAATTAGAGGGCAGGGAGACCTACGAGCAGTACTTC.

Of note for this clonotype: This may be a read error, as it is one base from a much larger clone. The J gene is TRBJ2-5, the V gene TRBV7-3; weak D call: TRBD2 (6 bases). Per germline, CDR1 SGHTA and CDR2 FQGTGA. V lost 2 bases, J lost 9 bases, and 13 bases lay in between. The CDR3 totals 13 residues. In nucleotides, the CDR3 is TGTGCCAGCAGCTTAGGACCATGGGAGGCCCAGTACTTC. It is translated as CASSLGPWEAQYF.

There are a few counts of this clonotype. The chain recombines TRBV5-1 with TRBJ2-5, with D possibly being TRBD1 or TRBD2 (5 bases each). This CDR3 region has 14 residues. Germline V gives CDR1 SGHRS, CDR2 YFSETQ. Trimming removed 5 bases from V and 5 bases from J, with 16 bases in between. This chain's CDR3 is CASREPGPEETQYF. In nucleotides, the CDR3 is TGCGCCAGCAGGGAACCGGGACCCGAGGAGACCCAGTACTTC.

A few counts support this clonotype. This chain links TRBV28 with TRBJ2-1, with D unresolved. Trimming shortened V by 2 bases and J by 0 bases, and 8 bases separated the two germline ends. Germline CDR1 MDHEN, CDR2 SYDVKM. CDR3 length equals 15 residues. CDR3 region: CASSLMTGSYNEQFF. The CDR3 DNA reads as TGTGCCAGCAGTTTAATGACGGGCTCCTACAATGAGCAGTTCTTC.

This chain uses TRBV12-3 or TRBV12-4 with TRBJ2-2, with TRBD2 matching 9 bases. The CDR3 has 16 amino acids. Trimming at V came to 5 bases and at J to 4 bases, leaving 8 bases not matched to a gene. For the CDR3, the DNA is TGTGCCAGCAGTCGCACAGCGGGGGGTATCACCGGGGAGCTGTTTTTT. This sequence encodes CASSRTAGGITGELFF.

This clonotype was counted a few times. This chain connects TRBV11-2 to TRBJ2-7, with D tentatively TRBD1 (5 bases). Germline CDR1 and CDR2: SGHAT and FQNNGV. V gave up 3 bases and J gave up 2 bases, with 11 bases separating them. The CDR3 contains 14 residues. As DNA, the CDR3 is TGTGCCAGCAGCTTTTACCAGGGTACCTACGAGCAGTACTTC. Translation: CASSFYQGTYEQYF.

This chain connects TRBV15 to TRBJ1-4, with TRBD1 matching 9 bases. This CDR3 comprises 18 residues. Germline lookup yields CDR1 LNHNV and CDR2 YYDKDF (reference sequence). The junction had 20 bases not matched to a gene; V was cut back by 1 base and J by 14 bases. The CDR3 loop reads CATSRGATAGTGILGLFF. The CDR3 coding sequence is TGTGCCACCAGCAGAGGGGCAACAGCGGGGACAGGGATCCTCGGGCTGTTTTTT.

The chain couples TRBV19 to TRBJ1-5; a weak D match, TRBD1 (5 bases). The ends were cut back, 7 bases at V and 6 bases at J, with 16 bases in the middle. The CDR3 is made up of 14 amino acids. From germline, CDR1 is LNHDA and CDR2 SQIVND (reference sequence). The DNA of the CDR3 is TGTGCCAGTACGGTTTGGGGGGGTGGTCAGCCCCAGCATTTT. Translated, it gives CASTVWGGGQPQHF.

V gene TRBV7-2 combines with J gene TRBJ2-3, with D unclear. This CDR3 has 14 amino acids. Germline CDR1 is SGHTA and CDR2 is FQGNSA. Trimming took 5 bases from V and 10 from J, leaving 19 bases between them. Here the CDR3 DNA reads TGTGCCAGCAGCCCCACCCTTGGTCCCTCTGCGCAGTATTTT. It codes for CASSPTLGPSAQYF. The variable domain in full, completed from reference TRBV7-2 and TRBJ2-3, reads GAGVSQSPSNKVTEKGKDVELRCDPISGHTALYWYRQSLGQGLEFLIYFQGNSAPDKSGLPSDRFSAERTGGSVSTLTIQRTQQEDSAVYLCASSPTLGPSAQYFGPGTRLTVL.

This clonotype has only a few counts. CDR3 nucleotides: TGTGCCAGCAGCTTAAGTAGTTTGGCTAGCGGGAGACGCGAGCAGTACTTC. Protein product: CASSLSSLASGRREQYF. V and J are TRBV7-9 and TRBJ2-7; TRBD2 agrees at 10 bases. CDR1 SEHNR and CDR2 FQNEAQ come from the germline V gene (reference sequence). This CDR3 has 17 residues. Trimming took 2 bases from V and 6 from J; bases not matched to a gene: 13.